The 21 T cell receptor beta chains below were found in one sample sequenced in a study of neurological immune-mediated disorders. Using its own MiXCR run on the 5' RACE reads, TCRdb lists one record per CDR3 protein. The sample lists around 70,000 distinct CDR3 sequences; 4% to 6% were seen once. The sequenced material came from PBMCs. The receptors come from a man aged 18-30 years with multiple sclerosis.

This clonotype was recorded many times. CDR3 amino acids: CASSSQRGEEQYF. For the CDR3, the DNA is TGCGCCAGCAGCTCCCAGCGGGGGGAGGAGCAGTACTTC. The chain combines TRBV5-1 with TRBJ2-7; TRBD2 matches 9 bases. The CDR3 totals 13 residues. With 3 bases clipped from V and 7 bases from J, the junction kept 5 bases outside the gene matches. Germline V gives CDR1 SGHRS, CDR2 YFSETQ.

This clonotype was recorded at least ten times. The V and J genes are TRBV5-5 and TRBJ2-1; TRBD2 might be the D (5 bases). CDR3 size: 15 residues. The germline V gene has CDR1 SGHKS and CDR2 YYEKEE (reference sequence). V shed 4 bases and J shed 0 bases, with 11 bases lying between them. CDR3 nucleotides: TGTGCCAGCAGCCCTAGCTCTAACTCCTACAATGAGCAGTTCTTC. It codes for CASSPSSNSYNEQFF.

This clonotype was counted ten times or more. The chain's CDR3 is CASSFGDYTYEQYF. The DNA for the CDR3 is TGCGCCAGCAGCTTTGGGGATTACACCTACGAGCAGTACTTC. The chain combines TRBV5-1 with TRBJ2-7; no clear D. Germline V gene lookup returns CDR1 SGHRS and CDR2 YFSETQ. The CDR3 extends over 14 amino acids. V dropped 2 bases and J dropped 2 bases, with 11 bases sitting between them.

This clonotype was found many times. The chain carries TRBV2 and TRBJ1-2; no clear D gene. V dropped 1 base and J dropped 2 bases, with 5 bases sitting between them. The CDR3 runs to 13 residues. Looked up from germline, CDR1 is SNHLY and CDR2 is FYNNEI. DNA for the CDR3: TGTGCCAGCAGTGAAGAAGGGAACTATGGCTACACCTTC. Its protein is CASSEEGNYGYTF. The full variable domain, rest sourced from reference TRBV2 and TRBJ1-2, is EPEVTQTPSHQVTQMGQEVILRCVPISNHLYFYWYRQILGQKVEFLVSFYNNEISEKSEIFDDQFSVERPDGSNFTLKIRSTKLEDSAMYFCASSEEGNYGYTFGSGTRLTVV.

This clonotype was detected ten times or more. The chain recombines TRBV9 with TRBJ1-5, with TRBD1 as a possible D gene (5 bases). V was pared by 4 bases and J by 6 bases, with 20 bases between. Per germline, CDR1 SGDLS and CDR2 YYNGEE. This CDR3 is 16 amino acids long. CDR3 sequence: CASSPEGSVGIQPQHF. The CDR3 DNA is TGTGCCAGCAGCCCGGAGGGGTCGGTAGGAATTCAGCCCCAGCATTTT.

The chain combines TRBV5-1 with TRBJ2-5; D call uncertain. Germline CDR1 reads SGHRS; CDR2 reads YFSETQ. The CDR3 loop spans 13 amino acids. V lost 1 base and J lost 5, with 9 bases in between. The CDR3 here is CASSLYLGETQYF. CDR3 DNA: TGCGCCAGCAGCTTGTACTTGGGGGAGACCCAGTACTTC.

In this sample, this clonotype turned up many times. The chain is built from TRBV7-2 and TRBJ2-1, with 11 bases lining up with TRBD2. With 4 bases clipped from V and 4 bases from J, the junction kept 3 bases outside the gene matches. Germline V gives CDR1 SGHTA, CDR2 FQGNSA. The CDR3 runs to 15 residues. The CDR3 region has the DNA TGTGCCAGCAGCTCCCGGACTAGCGGGTACAATGAGCAGTTCTTC. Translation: CASSSRTSGYNEQFF. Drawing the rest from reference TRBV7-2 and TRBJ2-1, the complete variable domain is GAGVSQSPSNKVTEKGKDVELRCDPISGHTALYWYRQSLGQGLEFLIYFQGNSAPDKSGLPSDRFSAERTGGSVSTLTIQRTQQEDSAVYLCASSSRTSGYNEQFFGPGTRLTVL.

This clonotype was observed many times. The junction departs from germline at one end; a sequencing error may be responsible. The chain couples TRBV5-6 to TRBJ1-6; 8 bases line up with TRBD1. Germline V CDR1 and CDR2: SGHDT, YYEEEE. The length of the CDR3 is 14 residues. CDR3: CASSSTGASSPLNF. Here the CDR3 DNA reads TGTGCCAGCAGCTCGACAGGGGCGAGTTCACCCCTCAACTTT.

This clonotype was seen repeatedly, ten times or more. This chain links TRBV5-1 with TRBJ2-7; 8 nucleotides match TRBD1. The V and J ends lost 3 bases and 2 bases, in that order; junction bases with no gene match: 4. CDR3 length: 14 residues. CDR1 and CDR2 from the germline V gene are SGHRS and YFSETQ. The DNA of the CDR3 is TGCGCCAGCAGCTGGACAGGGTCGACCTACGAGCAGTACTTC. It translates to CASSWTGSTYEQYF. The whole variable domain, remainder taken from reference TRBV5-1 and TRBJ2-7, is KAGVTQTPRYLIKTRGQQVTLSCSPISGHRSVSWYQQTPGQGLQFLFEYFSETQRNKGNFPGRFSGRQFSNSRSEMNVSTLELGDSALYLCASSWTGSTYEQYFGPGTRLTVT.

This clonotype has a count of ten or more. The CDR3 nucleotides are TGTGCCAGCAGCTCCTTGGCGGGGGGCTTCTACGAGCAGTACTTC. Translation: CASSSLAGGFYEQYF. This chain connects TRBV5-8 to TRBJ2-7, with TRBD2 identical over 8 bases. The CDR3 totals 15 residues. V lost 3 bases, J lost 3 bases, and 8 bases stayed unmatched. Germline loops: CDR1 SGHTS, CDR2 YDEGEE.

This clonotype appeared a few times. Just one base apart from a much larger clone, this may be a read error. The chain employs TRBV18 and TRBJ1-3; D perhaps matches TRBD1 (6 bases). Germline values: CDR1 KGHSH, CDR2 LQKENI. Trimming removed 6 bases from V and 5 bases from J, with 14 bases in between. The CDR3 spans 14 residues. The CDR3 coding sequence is TGTGCCAGCTCCGGACAGAAAATTCGAAACACCATATATTTT. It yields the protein CASSGQKIRNTIYF. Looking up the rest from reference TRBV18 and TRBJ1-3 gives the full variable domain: NAGVMQNPRHLVRRRGQEARLRCSPMKGHSHVYWYRQLPEEGLKFMVYLQKENIIDESGMPKERFSAEFPKEGPSILRIQQVVRGDSAAYFCASSGQKIRNTIYFGEGSWLTVV.

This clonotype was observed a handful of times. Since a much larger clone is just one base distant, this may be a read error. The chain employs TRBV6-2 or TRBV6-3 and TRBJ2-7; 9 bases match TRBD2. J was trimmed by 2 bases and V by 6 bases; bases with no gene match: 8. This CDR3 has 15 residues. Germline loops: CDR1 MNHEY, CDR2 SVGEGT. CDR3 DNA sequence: TGTGCCAGCAGACCTAGCGGGGATACTACCTACGAGCAGTACTTC. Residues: CASRPSGDTTYEQYF.

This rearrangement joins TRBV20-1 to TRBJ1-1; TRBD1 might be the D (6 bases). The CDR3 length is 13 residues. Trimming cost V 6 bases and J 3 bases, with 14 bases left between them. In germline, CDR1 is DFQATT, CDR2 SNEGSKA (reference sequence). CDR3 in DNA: TGCAGTGCCGCCCCCGGGGGCTACACTGAAGCTTTCTTT. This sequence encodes CSAAPGGYTEAFF.

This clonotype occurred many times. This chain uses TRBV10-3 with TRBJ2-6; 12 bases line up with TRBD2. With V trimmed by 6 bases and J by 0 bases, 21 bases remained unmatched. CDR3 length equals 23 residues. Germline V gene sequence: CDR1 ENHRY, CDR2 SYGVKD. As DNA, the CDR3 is TGTGCCATCAGGGGGGACAGTGCCGCGGCGACTAGCGGGAGAAGCTCTGGGGCCAACGTCCTGACTTTC. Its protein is CAIRGDSAAATSGRSSGANVLTF.

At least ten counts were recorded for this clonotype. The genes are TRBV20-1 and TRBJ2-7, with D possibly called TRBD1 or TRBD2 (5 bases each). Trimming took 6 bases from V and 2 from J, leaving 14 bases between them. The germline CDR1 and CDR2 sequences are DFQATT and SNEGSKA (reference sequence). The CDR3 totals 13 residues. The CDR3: CSAGPPGPYEQYF. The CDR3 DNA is TGCAGTGCCGGACCCCCGGGGCCCTACGAGCAGTACTTC.

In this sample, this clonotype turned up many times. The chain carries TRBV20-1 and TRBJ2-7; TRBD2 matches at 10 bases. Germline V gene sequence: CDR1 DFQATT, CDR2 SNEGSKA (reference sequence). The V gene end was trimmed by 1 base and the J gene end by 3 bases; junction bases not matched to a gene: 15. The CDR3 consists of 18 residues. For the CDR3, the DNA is TGCAGTGCTAGAGCCGGGACTAGCGCGTCGAAGGGGGACTACGAGCAGTACTTC. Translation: CSARAGTSASKGDYEQYF.

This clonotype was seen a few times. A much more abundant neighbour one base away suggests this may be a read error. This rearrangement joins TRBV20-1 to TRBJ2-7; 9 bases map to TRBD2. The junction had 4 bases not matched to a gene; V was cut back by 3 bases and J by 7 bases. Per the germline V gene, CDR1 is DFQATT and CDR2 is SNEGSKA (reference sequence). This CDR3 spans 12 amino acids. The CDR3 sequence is CSASSSGEEQYF. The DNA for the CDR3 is TGCAGTGCTAGTTCTAGCGGGGAAGAGCAGTACTTC.

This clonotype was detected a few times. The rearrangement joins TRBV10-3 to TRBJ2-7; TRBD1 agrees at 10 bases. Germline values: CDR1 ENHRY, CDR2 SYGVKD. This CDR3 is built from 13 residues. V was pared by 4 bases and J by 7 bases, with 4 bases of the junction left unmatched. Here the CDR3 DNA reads TGTGCCATCAGTGCCGGGACAGGGGAAGAGCAGTACTTC. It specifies CAISAGTGEEQYF.

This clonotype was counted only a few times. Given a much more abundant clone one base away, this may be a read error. DNA for the CDR3: TGTGCCAGCAGAAAAAGAAAGACCCAGTACTTC. It specifies CASRKRKTQYF. The chain joins TRBV6-6 to TRBJ2-5, with D unresolved. This CDR3 spans 11 amino acids. V lost 6 bases to trimming and J lost 6 bases, with 8 bases between them. Germline loops: CDR1 MNHNY, CDR2 SVGAGI (reference sequence).

The CDR3 region has the DNA TGTGCCAGCAGCTTTAGCGGGGGGATTACCTACGAGCAGTACTTC. Protein: CASSFSGGITYEQYF. This sequence joins TRBV7-2 and TRBJ2-7; 10 positions match TRBD2. Trimming took 3 bases from V and 2 from J; bases not matched to a gene: 4. Germline V lookup: CDR1 SGHTA, CDR2 FQGNSA. The CDR3 covers 15 residues. Filled out from reference TRBV7-2 and TRBJ2-7, the complete variable domain reads GAGVSQSPSNKVTEKGKDVELRCDPISGHTALYWYRQSLGQGLEFLIYFQGNSAPDKSGLPSDRFSAERTGGSVSTLTIQRTQQEDSAVYLCASSFSGGITYEQYFGPGTRLTVT.

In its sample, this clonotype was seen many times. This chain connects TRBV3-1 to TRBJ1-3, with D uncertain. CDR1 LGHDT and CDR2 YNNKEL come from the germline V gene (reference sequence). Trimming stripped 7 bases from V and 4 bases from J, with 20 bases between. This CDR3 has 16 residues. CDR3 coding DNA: TGTGCCAGCACCCAGGACCCAGGATGGACCGGAAACACCATATATTTT. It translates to CASTQDPGWTGNTIYF. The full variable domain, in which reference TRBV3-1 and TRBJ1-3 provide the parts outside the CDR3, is DTAVSQTPKYLVTQMGNDKSIKCEQNLGHDTMYWYKQDSKKFLKIMFSYNNKELIINETVPNRFSPKSPDKAHLNLHINSLELGDSAVYFCASTQDPGWTGNTIYFGEGSWLTVV.